This T cell receptor (beta chain) derives from a study of blood T cell repertoires in COVID-19. Whole-study context: From the United States, Italy and Spain came samples of acute and convalescent COVID-19. The cDNA or gDNA used as material had been derived from T cells, B-cell-depleted T cells, or PBMCs.

Methods used by the authors: Estimation of nucleated cell counts was performed using reference gene primer amplification. Assay: immunoSEQ multiplex PCR; the TCRdb copy retains only in-frame clones and omits some. V, J and clone size are taken as reported in that table, and D and trimming were inferred from the DNA itself. The sample holds fewer than 200,000 clones, 70% to 90% seen once. The sequence came from a man between 35 and 55 years old with acute or convalescent COVID-19. The material sequenced was peripheral blood.

CDR3 sequence (DNA): TGTGCCAGCAGCTCCTCCTCTAGAACAGATACGCAGTATTTT. Protein sequence: CASSSSSRTDTQYF. The V gene is TRBV6-5, the J gene TRBJ2-3; no firm D call. CDR3 length: 14 amino acids. Looked up from germline, CDR1 is MNHEY and CDR2 is SVGAGI. Trimming stripped 6 bases from V and 3 bases from J, with 13 bases between.